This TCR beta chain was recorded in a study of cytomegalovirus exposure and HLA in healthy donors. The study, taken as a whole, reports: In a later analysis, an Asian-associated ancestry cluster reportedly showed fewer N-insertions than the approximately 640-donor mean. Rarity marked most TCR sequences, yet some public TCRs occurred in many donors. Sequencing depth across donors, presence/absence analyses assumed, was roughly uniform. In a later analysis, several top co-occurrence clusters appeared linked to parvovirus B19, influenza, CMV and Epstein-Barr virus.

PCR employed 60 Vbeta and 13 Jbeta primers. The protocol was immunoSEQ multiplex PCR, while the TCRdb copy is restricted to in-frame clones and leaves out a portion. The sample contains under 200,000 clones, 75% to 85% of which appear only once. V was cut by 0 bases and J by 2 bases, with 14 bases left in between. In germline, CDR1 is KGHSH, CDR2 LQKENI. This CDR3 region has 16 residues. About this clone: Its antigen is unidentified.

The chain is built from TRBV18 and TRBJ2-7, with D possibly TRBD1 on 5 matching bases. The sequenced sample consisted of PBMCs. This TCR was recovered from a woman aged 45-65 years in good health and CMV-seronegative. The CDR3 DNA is TGTGCCAGCTCACCACCGGGGTCAGGGAATACCTACGAGCAGTACTTC. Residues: CASSPPGSGNTYEQYF.